This is a list of T cell receptor beta chains from one sample in a study of shared clonotypes between healthy human individuals. Clones were sequenced by immunoSEQ multiplex PCR, and TCRdb holds only the in-frame ones, with some missing. The sample includes 2 million to 2.5 million clones, approximately 96% of them seen just once. Sequencing was done on a sample of naive CD4+ T cells sorted from blood. The receptors stem from a man younger than 30 in good health. Both conserved end residues are part of each CDR3. Each record gives: V gene, CDR3 length, D gene, J gene, clone size, CDR3 protein, CDR3 DNA. The D gene is left open where the match is weak. The size entry is marked missing in some rows and otherwise reads once, few, many or a size class.

>TRBV10-3|14|TRBD2|TRBJ2-1|-
CAINPSGSNNEQFF
TGTGCCATCAATCCTAGCGGGAGTAACAATGAGCAGTTCTTC
>TRBV5-6|13|-|TRBJ2-2|-
CASSLGFSGELFF
TGTGCCAGCAGCTTGGGATTTTCCGGGGAGCTGTTTTTT
>TRBV5-1|16|-|TRBJ1-1|-
CASSLEGPPANTEAFF
TGCGCCAGCAGCTTGGAAGGTCCCCCGGCAAACACTGAAGCTTTCTTT
>TRBV27|16|-|TRBJ2-2|-
CASSRSRTVGTGELFF
TGTGCCAGCAGTCGGTCCCGGACAGTAGGCACCGGGGAGCTGTTTTTT
>TRBV30|14|-|TRBJ1-4|once
CAWSTGKANEKLFF
TGTGCCTGGAGTACAGGGAAAGCTAATGAAAAACTGTTTTTT
>TRBV5-1|14|-|TRBJ2-3|-
CASSLRPTGDTQYF
TGCGCCAGCAGCTTGCGCCCAACGGGAGATACGCAGTATTTT
>TRBV2|14|TRBD1|TRBJ1-4|-
CASIGQGANEKLFF
TGTGCCAGCATAGGACAGGGGGCTAATGAAAAACTGTTTTTT
>TRBV5-6|13|-|TRBJ2-7|-
CASSPRRGSEQYF
TGTGCCAGCAGCCCCCGGAGGGGCTCGGAGCAGTACTTC
>TRBV19|14|TRBD1|TRBJ1-2|-
CASIGTGLPSGYTF
TGTGCCAGTATAGGGACAGGGCTCCCAAGTGGCTACACCTTC
>TRBV7-9|14|TRBD2|TRBJ2-7|-
CASSFRGGQGEQYF
TGTGCCAGCAGCTTTCGCGGGGGTCAGGGCGAGCAGTACTTC
>TRBV30|15|-|TRBJ2-7|-
CAWSPPRGRSYEQYF
TGTGCCTGGAGCCCCCCACGTGGCAGATCCTACGAGCAGTACTTC
>TRBV5-1|13|-|TRBJ2-5|-
CASGSGGEVTQYF
TGCGCCAGCGGCTCAGGGGGGGAAGTGACCCAGTACTTC
>TRBV30|14|-|TRBJ2-1|-
CAWRVSGLYNEQFF
TGTGCCTGGAGAGTGTCAGGACTTTACAATGAGCAGTTCTTC
>TRBV29-1|12|-|TRBJ2-5|-
CSVERAQETQYF
TGCAGCGTTGAGAGGGCCCAAGAGACCCAGTACTTC
>TRBV18|15|-|TRBJ2-1|-
CASSPGSPPGGEQFF
TGTGCCAGCTCACCAGGGTCTCCACCTGGAGGTGAGCAGTTCTTC
>TRBV30|13|TRBD2|TRBJ2-5|once
CAWKREPGRTQYF
TGTGCCTGGAAGCGGGAGCCCGGTCGGACCCAGTACTTC
>TRBV7-2|14|-|TRBJ1-4|-
CASSLAGKAEKLFF
TGTGCCAGCAGCTTAGCCGGGAAGGCTGAAAAACTGTTTTTT
>TRBV10-1|15|-|TRBJ1-2|-
CASSESSGTGYGYTF
TGCGCCAGCAGTGAGTCTTCCGGGACGGGCTATGGCTACACCTTC
>TRBV19|13|TRBD1|TRBJ2-7|-
CANRDRRTYEQYF
TGTGCCAACCGGGACAGGCGGACCTACGAGCAGTACTTC
>TRBV6-1|17|-|TRBJ2-7|-
CASSENGGRDITYEQYF
TGTGCCAGCAGTGAAAACGGGGGAAGGGATATAACCTACGAGCAGTACTTC
>TRBV27|12|-|TRBJ2-3|-
CASSGYTDTQYF
TGTGCCAGCAGTGGCTACACAGATACGCAGTATTTT
>TRBV5-6|15|-|TRBJ1-5|-
CASSSTVHSNQPQHF
TGTGCCAGCAGCTCCACAGTGCATAGCAATCAGCCCCAGCATTTT
>TRBV7-2|15|TRBD2|TRBJ2-5|-
CASSFSGSAGETQYF
TGTGCCAGCAGCTTTAGCGGGAGCGCGGGAGAGACCCAGTACTTC
>TRBV28|17|-|TRBJ1-1|-
CASGFPSGRGSNTEAFF
TGTGCCAGCGGTTTCCCGTCGGGGAGGGGATCAAACACTGAAGCTTTCTTT
>TRBV7-2|15|-|TRBJ1-1|-
CASSLDRALNTEAFF
TGTGCCAGCAGCTTAGACAGGGCGCTGAACACTGAAGCTTTCTTT
>TRBV15|16|-|TRBJ1-2|-
CATSRGEGLYFDGYTF
TGTGCCACCAGCAGAGGTGAAGGGCTCTATTTCGATGGCTACACCTTC
>TRBV5-1|16|-|TRBJ1-3|once
CASSLGRASSGNTIYF
TGCGCCAGCAGCTTGGGTAGGGCGAGCTCTGGAAACACCATATATTTT
>TRBV27|13|-|TRBJ1-2|-
CASSWSINYGYTF
TGTGCCAGCAGTTGGTCAATAAACTATGGCTACACCTTC
>TRBV5-4|16|TRBD2|TRBJ2-7|-
CASSFSPGTTPYEQYF
TGTGCCAGCAGCTTCTCTCCCGGGACTACGCCCTACGAGCAGTACTTC
>TRBV6-1|15|-|TRBJ2-3|-
CASKLNPLGPDTQYF
TGTGCCAGCAAACTTAATCCCCTCGGGCCAGATACGCAGTATTTT
>TRBV6-6|14|-|TRBJ1-3|once
CASRLHPSGNTIYF
TGTGCCAGCAGACTACACCCCTCTGGAAACACCATATATTTT
>TRBV5-1|15|-|TRBJ1-2|-
CASSLDVRGSYGYTF
TGCGCCAGCAGCTTGGATGTAAGGGGTAGCTATGGCTACACCTTC
>TRBV5-1|15|TRBD1|TRBJ2-7|-
CASSLVGQGSYEQYF
TGCGCCAGCAGCTTGGTTGGACAGGGGTCCTACGAGCAGTACTTC
>TRBV4-3|14|TRBD1|TRBJ1-4|-
CASSDVLDRAKLFF
TGCGCCAGCAGCGATGTTCTGGACAGGGCGAAACTGTTTTTT
>TRBV5-1|16|-|TRBJ1-1|-
CASSLVGAGIDTEAFF
TGCGCCAGCAGCTTGGTGGGTGCAGGGATTGACACTGAAGCTTTCTTT
>TRBV9|16|-|TRBJ1-4|-
CASSVADGRSNEKLFF
TGTGCCAGCAGCGTCGCTGACGGGAGGTCTAATGAAAAACTGTTTTTT
>TRBV5-1|13|-|TRBJ2-1|-
CASSFATYNEQFF
TGCGCCAGCAGCTTCGCAACCTACAATGAGCAGTTCTTC
>TRBV10-3|13|-|TRBJ1-1|-
CAISEFSGGEAFF
TGTGCCATCAGTGAGTTCTCAGGCGGTGAAGCTTTCTTT
>TRBV9|17|TRBD2|TRBJ2-5|-
CASSGTNKGTSRETQYF
TGTGCCAGCAGTGGTACTAACAAGGGGACTAGCCGGGAGACCCAGTACTTC
>TRBV4-1|16|TRBD1|TRBJ2-5|once
CASSHPGTGAKETQYF
TGCGCCAGCAGCCACCCCGGGACAGGGGCTAAAGAGACCCAGTACTTC
>TRBV10-1|19|TRBD2|TRBJ2-1|-
CASSESPLAGGGSYNEQFF
TGCGCCAGCAGTGAGTCGCCGCTAGCGGGAGGGGGGTCCTACAATGAGCAGTTCTTC
>TRBV10-3|18|TRBD2|TRBJ2-7|once
CAISEGLAGGFSSYEQYF
TGTGCCATCAGTGAGGGACTAGCGGGAGGTTTCAGCTCCTACGAGCAGTACTTC
>TRBV6-6|15|TRBD1|TRBJ1-5|-
CASSYSQGASKPQHF
TGTGCCAGCAGTTACTCCCAGGGGGCTAGTAAGCCCCAGCATTTT
>TRBV7-2|15|TRBD2|TRBJ2-5|once
CASSLSGRNGETQYF
TGTGCCAGCAGCCTTAGCGGGAGGAATGGAGAGACCCAGTACTTC
>TRBV30|16|TRBD1|TRBJ1-2|-
CAWRALGQGAHYGYTF
TGTGCCTGGAGAGCTTTAGGACAGGGCGCCCACTATGGCTACACCTTC
>TRBV4-3|16|-|TRBJ1-2|few
CASSQTLQGRNYGYTF
TGCGCCAGCAGCCAAACCCTACAGGGAAGGAACTATGGCTACACCTTC
>TRBV6-1|13|-|TRBJ2-7|-
CASSTGFSYEQYF
TGTGCCAGCAGCACAGGGTTCTCCTACGAGCAGTACTTC
>TRBV27|15|TRBD2|TRBJ2-1|-
CASSVAGEAYNEQFF
TGTGCCAGCAGCGTAGCGGGAGAGGCCTACAATGAGCAGTTCTTC
>TRBV6-1|12|-|TRBJ1-5|-
CASSLSNQPQHF
TGTGCCAGCAGTTTGAGCAATCAGCCCCAGCATTTT
>TRBV2|14|-|TRBJ1-1|-
CASSEGWGSTEAFF
TGTGCCAGCAGTGAAGGGTGGGGGAGCACTGAAGCTTTCTTT